This TCR beta chain was identified in a study of blood T cell repertoires in COVID-19 (dated by TCRdb to the early 2020s). About the full investigation: Collaborator samples came from the United States, Italy and Spain and covered acute and convalescent phases of COVID-19. Where available, HLA class I and class II types were taken from metadata supplied by the sample provider and were not determined by assay-based typing. The samples were drawn from the first 160 participants of the ongoing ImmuneRACE study and from about 1,200 subjects provided by 6 global collaborators. The sample metadata nearly always contained a de-identified subject ID, COVID-19 status, age in years and sex. A freely available public database, intended as a resource for researchers studying the immune response to SARS-CoV-2, is where the repertoires were released. The dataset comprised deeply sampled blood TCRbeta repertoires from subjects exposed to, actively infected with, or recovered from COVID-19. The material from the prospective study consisted of cDNA or gDNA derived from T cells, B-cell-depleted T cells, or PBMCs. General findings and caveats noted by the study authors: Clinical and demographic metadata were provided uncurated, with the amount varying by source and participant.

One collaborating source in Seattle enrolled patients during active infection and followed them longitudinally through the course of disease. Each collaborating institution followed its own protocols to collect whole blood in K2EDTA tubes. For TCRbeta analysis, collaborators shipped samples in one of three forms: frozen whole blood, isolated PBMCs, or DNA extracted from either of those sample types. From the cysteine through the phenylalanine, the CDR3 covers 16 amino acids. The CDR3 DNA has 48 bases and is translated from base 1. The junction shows trimming of 0 bases on V and 7 bases on J, plus 15 bases between the germline ends. The germline V gene specifies ENHRY as CDR1 and SYGVKD as CDR2. About this clone itself: The target of this receptor is not known. No much larger clonotype is one base removed from it; base qualities were not supplied.

The immunoSEQ Assay, a bias-controlled multiplex PCR, was used to amplify TCRbeta CDR3 regions from genomic DNA. The source study handled its data this way. The number of nucleated cells in each sample was estimated from the amplification of reference gene primers within the assay. To quantify the absolute abundance of each unique TCRbeta CDR3 rearrangement, sequence reads were collapsed and filtered. For each sample, productive Simpson clonality was calculated as the square root of Simpson's diversity index across productive rearrangements. TCRdb limited this immuneACCESS table to in-frame rearrangements with V and J called. A share of clones is missing; checked studies link under half to unresolved V genes, and the rest is unexplained. The V and J calls and the clone size are those of that table, but D and trimming were determined from the DNA. Recorded for this sample are roughly 250,000 clones; approximately 85% of them occurred a single time. Jointly, the top ten make up around 1% of the sample.

The origin of this receptor is a human donor with COVID-19, enrolled during active disease. The donor label of this sample is uncertain. Rearrangement joined TRBV10-3 to TRBJ1-4; perhaps TRBD1 is the D gene, with 5 bases matching. Sequencing was carried out using peripheral blood. The DNA is as follows: TGTGCCATCAGTGAGTCTGCAAGGGGAGGGAGTGAAAAACTGTTTTTT. Protein translation: CAISESARGGSEKLFF.